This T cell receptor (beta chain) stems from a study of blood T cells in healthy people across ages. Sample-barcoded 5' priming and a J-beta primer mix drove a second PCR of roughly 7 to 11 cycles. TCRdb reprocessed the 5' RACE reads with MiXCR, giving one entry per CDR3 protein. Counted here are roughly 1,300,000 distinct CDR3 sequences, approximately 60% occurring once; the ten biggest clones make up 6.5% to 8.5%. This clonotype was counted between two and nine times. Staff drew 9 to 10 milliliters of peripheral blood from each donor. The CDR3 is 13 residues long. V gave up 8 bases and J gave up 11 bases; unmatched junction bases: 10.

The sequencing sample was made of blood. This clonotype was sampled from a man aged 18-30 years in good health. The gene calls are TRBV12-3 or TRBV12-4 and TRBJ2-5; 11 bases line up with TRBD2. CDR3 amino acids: CASLPGLAEEQYF. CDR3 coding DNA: TGTGCCAGCCTACCGGGACTAGCGGAGGAGCAGTACTTC.